These T cell receptor beta chains were read from a single sample in a study of shared clonotypes between healthy human individuals. Method: immunoSEQ multiplex PCR; TCRdb's copy keeps in-frame clones and lacks some. The table shows 1.5 million to 2.5 million clones, with approximately 94% occurring only once. The sample comprised naive CD8+ T cells sorted from blood. The receptors come from a man aged 18 to 29 in good health. The CDR3 runs from the conserved cysteine through the conserved F or W.

j_call: TRBJ2-7; v_call: TRBV5-5; cdr3_aa: CASSMYTYEQYF
j_call: TRBJ2-7; v_call: TRBV13; cdr3_aa: CASSLGPAYEQYF
j_call: TRBJ1-2; v_call: TRBV5-5; cdr3_aa: CASSFLGVDGYTF
j_call: TRBJ1-6; v_call: TRBV28; cdr3_aa: CASSFGDRSSYNSPLHF
j_call: TRBJ2-7; v_call: TRBV7-9; cdr3_aa: CASSLEAEYEQYF
j_call: TRBJ2-7; v_call: TRBV27; cdr3_aa: CASSYGQGASYEQYF
j_call: TRBJ2-1; v_call: TRBV7-9; cdr3_aa: CASSSLGPIYNEQFF
j_call: TRBJ2-3; v_call: TRBV2; cdr3_aa: CASSGTSGHTDTQYF
j_call: TRBJ1-2; v_call: TRBV19; cdr3_aa: CASEDSPYGYTF
j_call: TRBJ2-7; v_call: TRBV7-2; cdr3_aa: CASSLAGLNYEQYF
j_call: TRBJ2-3; v_call: TRBV6-1; cdr3_aa: CASSEEAGPSTDTQYF
j_call: TRBJ2-1; v_call: TRBV11-2; cdr3_aa: CASSLRRGSSYNEQFF
j_call: TRBJ2-6; v_call: TRBV19; cdr3_aa: CASSSGLPGANVLTF
j_call: TRBJ2-1; v_call: TRBV19; cdr3_aa: CASSIDRGPYNEQFF
j_call: TRBJ1-2; v_call: TRBV7-9; cdr3_aa: CASSFGVYGYTF
j_call: TRBJ2-7; v_call: TRBV6-6; cdr3_aa: CASSPGQIYEQYF
j_call: TRBJ2-3; v_call: TRBV10-1; cdr3_aa: CASSGGLNTDTQYF
j_call: TRBJ2-7; v_call: TRBV4-1; cdr3_aa: CASSQGPESSYEQYF
j_call: TRBJ1-2; v_call: TRBV2; cdr3_aa: CASSGGESYGYTF
j_call: TRBJ2-7; v_call: TRBV5-1; cdr3_aa: CASSFKGPTYEQYF
j_call: TRBJ1-1; v_call: TRBV11-2; cdr3_aa: CASSGGTTNTEAFF
j_call: TRBJ1-4; v_call: TRBV28; cdr3_aa: CASSLWGSGATNEKLFF
j_call: TRBJ2-1; v_call: TRBV18; cdr3_aa: CASSPMRGGNNEQFF
j_call: TRBJ1-2; v_call: TRBV9; cdr3_aa: CASSTGQFTFNYGYTF
j_call: TRBJ2-7; v_call: TRBV27; cdr3_aa: CASLLEGSRGVGEQYF
j_call: TRBJ2-7; v_call: TRBV15; cdr3_aa: CATSRDSLTDYEQYF